This TCR beta chain is from a study of blood T cell repertoires in COVID-19. Study context: Sites in the United States, Italy and Spain provided acute and convalescent COVID-19 samples. T cells, B-cell-depleted T cells, or PBMCs provided the cDNA or gDNA that served as material.

TCRdb's copy holds only in-frame clones and misses some; the assay was immunoSEQ multiplex PCR. Of about 120,000 clones in the sample, 75% to 90% were seen once. The V gene's germline CDR1 is SGHNT and CDR2 YYREEE (reference sequence). This CDR3 is built from 17 residues. J was trimmed by 2 bases and V by 3 bases; bases with no gene match: 13. This sequence was found in a human donor in a cohort sampled during active COVID-19. The specimen sequenced was peripheral blood. The chain employs TRBV5-4 and TRBJ1-2; 7 positions match TRBD1. This chain's CDR3 is CASSSPQPDRVNYGYTF. In DNA form, the CDR3 reads TGTGCCAGCAGCTCCCCACAACCAGACAGGGTAAACTATGGCTACACCTTC. The full variable domain, its missing parts supplied by reference TRBV5-4 and TRBJ1-2, is ETGVTQSPTHLIKTRGQQVTLRCSSQSGHNTVSWYQQALGQGPQFIFQYYREEENGRGNFPPRFSGLQFPNYSSELNVNALELDDSALYLCASSSPQPDRVNYGYTFGSGTRLTVV.